One and the same sample provided the 31 T cell receptor beta chains below, sequenced in a study of blood T cell repertoires in COVID-19. Some clones are missing from TCRdb's copy, which holds only in-frame ones; the method was immunoSEQ multiplex PCR. The repertoire holds about 100,000 clones, with about 86% as singletons. The sequenced sample was peripheral blood. Receptors originate from a man in his sixties with acute or convalescent COVID-19.

This clone was detected a few times. This sequence joins TRBV30 and TRBJ2-7; D not resolved. Germline-derived CDR1 and CDR2 are GTSNPN and SVGIG (reference sequence). Trimming removed 2 bases from V and 3 bases from J, with 5 bases in between. The CDR3 sequence is 11 residues long. The CDR3 region has the DNA TGTGCCTGGAGTCCACTCTACGAGCAGTACTTC. This codes for CAWSPLYEQYF. Full variable domain (missing parts from reference TRBV30 and TRBJ2-7): SQTIHQWPATLVQPVGSPLSLECTVEGTSNPNLYWYRQAAGRGLQLLFYSVGIGQISSEVPQNLSASRPQDRQFILSSKKLLLSDSGFYLCAWSPLYEQYFGPGTRLTVT.

The chain links TRBV5-6 to TRBJ2-7; D might be TRBD1 (6 bases). This CDR3 has 16 residues. Germline values: CDR1 SGHDT, CDR2 YYEEEE. V lost 0 bases, J lost 1 base, and 14 bases lay in between. The CDR3 loop is CASSLEGRQVSYEQYF. DNA for the CDR3: TGTGCCAGCAGCTTGGAAGGACGACAGGTGTCCTACGAGCAGTACTTC.

The V and J genes are TRBV6-5 and TRBJ2-1; the match to TRBD1 covers 8 bases. Germline CDR1 and CDR2: MNHEY and SVGAGI. The CDR3 runs 14 residues. Germline trimming cut 6 bases from V and 8 bases from J; bases unmatched to any gene: 9. The CDR3 sequence: CASSYIQGADEQFF. In nucleotides, the CDR3 is TGTGCCAGCAGCTATATCCAGGGGGCAGATGAGCAGTTCTTC.

This chain connects TRBV4-2 to TRBJ1-5; D is uncertain. V was trimmed by 0 bases and J by 3 bases, leaving 9 bases between them. This CDR3 region has 15 residues. Per germline, CDR1 LGHNA and CDR2 YNFKEQ. CDR3 sequence: CASSQEVQVNQPQHF. DNA of the CDR3: TGTGCCAGCAGCCAAGAGGTCCAGGTCAATCAGCCCCAGCATTTT.

The chain employs TRBV6-5 and TRBJ2-2, with 12 bases lining up with TRBD2. V was clipped by 6 bases and J by 9 bases; unmatched bases: 8. This CDR3 region has 15 residues. Looked up from germline, CDR1 is MNHEY and CDR2 is SVGAGI. CDR3 amino acids: CASRPSGRGTRELFF. The CDR3 region has the DNA TGTGCCAGCAGACCTAGCGGGAGGGGGACCAGGGAGCTGTTTTTT.

This clone was counted a single time. CDR3 protein: CASRGQGQTIGYTF. CDR3 nucleotide sequence: TGTGCCAGTCGGGGGCAGGGACAGACTATTGGCTACACCTTC. The chain recombines TRBV19 with TRBJ1-2, with 7 bases matching TRBD1. The J segment lost 7 bases and the V segment lost 8 bases, leaving 13 bases of the junction unmatched. The CDR3 extends over 14 amino acids. CDR1 and CDR2 (germline): LNHDA, SQIVND (reference sequence).

CDR3 bases: TGTGCCACCAGCAGGGGACTGGGGGAGACCCAGTACTTC. Its protein product is CATSRGLGETQYF. J is TRBJ2-5 and V is TRBV15; weak D call: TRBD2 (6 bases). The CDR3 sequence is 13 residues long. CDR1 and CDR2 from the germline V gene are LNHNV and YYDKDF (reference sequence). The V gene lost 3 bases and the J gene lost 5 bases, with 10 bases spanning the gap.

The chain joins TRBV5-1 to TRBJ1-2; the D is unclear. Trimming stripped 4 bases from V and 2 bases from J, with 9 bases between. The germline V gene encodes CDR1 SGHRS and CDR2 YFSETQ. There are 13 residues in the CDR3. This chain's CDR3 is CASSRTGNYGYTF. The DNA for the CDR3 is TGCGCCAGCAGCAGGACGGGGAACTATGGCTACACCTTC.

The chain has TRBV5-1 and TRBJ2-7, with a weak D call TRBD1 (6 bases). The CDR3 runs 14 residues. Per the germline V gene, CDR1 is SGHRS and CDR2 is YFSETQ. With 0 bases removed from V and 3 bases from J, the gap between germline ends came to 10 bases. CDR3 nucleotides: TGCGCCAGCAGCTTGGAGGGACAAAACTACGAGCAGTACTTC. It encodes CASSLEGQNYEQYF.

The gene calls are TRBV3-1 (or the pseudogene TRBV3-2) and TRBJ1-2, with D possibly being TRBD1 (5 bases). Germline V lookup: CDR1 LGHDT, CDR2 YNNKEL (reference sequence). This CDR3 spans 12 amino acids. Trimming took off 3 bases at V and 7 bases at J, with 9 bases between the two ends. The CDR3 is CASSQGGSGYTF. The CDR3 region has the DNA TGTGCCAGCAGCCAGGGGGGGTCTGGCTACACCTTC.

The chain recombines TRBV5-1 with TRBJ2-7; the D is unclear. The CDR3 is 13 residues long. Germline values: CDR1 SGHRS, CDR2 YFSETQ. Trimming took off 1 base at V and 4 bases at J, with 9 bases between the two ends. CDR3 sequence: CASSLSRSYEQYF. The CDR3 coding sequence is TGCGCCAGCAGCTTGAGCAGGTCTTACGAGCAGTACTTC. The full variable domain, with the rest looked up from reference TRBV5-1 and TRBJ2-7, is KAGVTQTPRYLIKTRGQQVTLSCSPISGHRSVSWYQQTPGQGLQFLFEYFSETQRNKGNFPGRFSGRQFSNSRSEMNVSTLELGDSALYLCASSLSRSYEQYFGPGTRLTVT.

The chain combines TRBV5-8 with TRBJ1-3; D may be TRBD1 (5 bases). Trimming took off 2 bases at V and 0 bases at J, with 9 bases between the two ends. The CDR3 contains 15 residues. Germline V gives CDR1 SGHTS, CDR2 YDEGEE. The CDR3 nucleotides read TGTGCCAGCAGCTTCGACCAGGGCTCTGGAAACACCATATATTTT. The encoded protein is CASSFDQGSGNTIYF.

This chain uses TRBV2 with TRBJ1-1; TRBD1 is a possible D gene (6 bases). The germline V and J ends were trimmed by 7 bases and 0 bases, with 12 bases remaining between them. This CDR3 comprises 14 residues. The germline CDR1 and CDR2 sequences are SNHLY and FYNNEI. In nucleotides, the CDR3 is TGTGCCAGCAAATTGGACAGCTTGAACACTGAAGCTTTCTTT. This codes for CASKLDSLNTEAFF.

This sequence joins TRBV19 and TRBJ1-5; D might be TRBD1 (5 bases). V was cut by 5 bases and J by 2 bases, with 10 bases left in between. Germline V gene data show CDR1 as LNHDA and CDR2 as SQIVND (reference sequence). The CDR3 is 14 amino acids. Here the CDR3 reads CASSPGLGNQPQHF. In DNA, the CDR3 is TGTGCCAGTAGTCCAGGGTTAGGCAATCAGCCCCAGCATTTT.

CDR3 DNA sequence: TGTGCCAGCAGCTGGACTATAGATGAGCAGTTCTTC. Translating it yields CASSWTIDEQFF. This chain joins TRBV7-2 and TRBJ2-1; a possible D gene is TRBD2 (6 bases). This CDR3 region has 12 residues. From germline, CDR1 is SGHTA and CDR2 FQGNSA. Trimming removed 4 bases at V and 8 bases at J, with 9 bases between. The full variable domain, with the rest looked up from reference TRBV7-2 and TRBJ2-1, is GAGVSQSPSNKVTEKGKDVELRCDPISGHTALYWYRQSLGQGLEFLIYFQGNSAPDKSGLPSDRFSAERTGGSVSTLTIQRTQQEDSAVYLCASSWTIDEQFFGPGTRLTVL.

The CDR3 loop reads CASSGAGTGGYGYTF. The CDR3 DNA sequence: TGTGCCAGCAGTGGCGCCGGGACAGGGGGATATGGCTACACCTTC. The V call is TRBV28, the J call TRBJ1-2, with TRBD1 matching over 11 bases. This CDR3 region has 15 residues. Per germline, CDR1 MDHEN and CDR2 SYDVKM. Trimming cost V 5 bases and J 5 bases; bases outside gene matches: 7.

This clone is a singleton in its sample. The V gene is TRBV11-2, the J gene TRBJ2-6, with D possibly being TRBD2 (7 bases). V lost 6 bases and J 1 base, leaving 19 bases between the germline ends. The CDR3 covers 18 residues. Germline V CDR1 and CDR2: SGHAT, FQNNGV. In nucleotides, the CDR3 is TGTGCCAGCAGGCGTTGGGGGGGCTCCCCTTCTGGGGCCAACGTCCTGACTTTC. Protein: CASRRWGGSPSGANVLTF.

V gene TRBV3-1 (or the pseudogene TRBV3-2) combines with J gene TRBJ2-7; possibly TRBD1 for D (6 bases). Trimming took 1 base from V and 2 from J, leaving 12 bases between them. The CDR3 has 15 residues. Looked up from germline, CDR1 is LGHDT and CDR2 is YNNKEL (reference sequence). CDR3 sequence (DNA): TGTGCCAGCAGCCAAGGAACTACAGGGACCTACGAGCAGTACTTC. Protein product: CASSQGTTGTYEQYF.

In this sample, this clone turned up once. V is TRBV25-1 and J is TRBJ2-3; weak D call: TRBD2 (6 bases). V was cut by 4 bases and J by 4 bases, with 24 bases left in between. This CDR3 has 18 amino acids. The germline V gene has CDR1 MGHDK and CDR2 SYGVNS. CDR3 region: CASSGYQGRGTKSDTQYF. The CDR3 DNA is TGTGCCAGCAGTGGTTATCAAGGGCGGGGAACTAAATCAGATACGCAGTATTTT.

This clone was seen more than once but under ten times. Other DNA variants within this sample encode the same CDR3. The CDR3 DNA sequence: TGTGCCACCAAAGGACAGGGGAATCAGCCCCAGCATTTT. Amino acids: CATKGQGNQPQHF. The rearrangement uses TRBV15 and TRBJ1-5; 9 bases line up with TRBD1. The CDR3 is 13 residues long. Trimming removed 7 bases from V and 4 bases from J; junction bases left unmatched: 2. Germline CDR1 is LNHNV and CDR2 is YYDKDF (reference sequence).

This chain links TRBV5-1 with TRBJ2-3; 12 nucleotides match TRBD2. Per germline, CDR1 SGHRS and CDR2 YFSETQ. J gave up 1 base and V 4 bases, and 4 bases lay outside the gene matches. The CDR3 sequence is 16 residues long. The CDR3 coding sequence is TGCGCCAGCAGCAGCCGGACTAGCGGGGGCACAGATACGCAGTATTTT. Translated, it gives CASSSRTSGGTDTQYF.

V is TRBV7-8 and J is TRBJ1-3; the match to TRBD1 covers 12 bases. The germline gives CDR1 SGHVS, CDR2 FQNEAQ. V shed 5 bases, J shed 4 bases, and the junction held 12 bases outside the gene matches. CDR3 size: 18 residues. The DNA for the CDR3 is TGTGCCAGCAGCGTTCAACCGGGACAGGGGGCTTTAGGAAACACCATATATTTT. Its translation is CASSVQPGQGALGNTIYF.

The chain joins TRBV10-3 to TRBJ2-5; D might be TRBD2 (5 bases). Looked up from germline, CDR1 is ENHRY and CDR2 is SYGVKD. Trimming left V 2 bases short and J 1 base short, with 8 bases between. This CDR3 has 14 residues. CDR3 DNA: TGTGCCATCAGTGAGGGAGGACCCCAAGAGACCCAGTACTTC. Amino acids: CAISEGGPQETQYF.

CDR3 loop: CASSYGPGNGYTF. The CDR3 coding sequence is TGTGCCAGCAGTTACGGCCCGGGTAATGGCTACACCTTC. The J gene is TRBJ1-2, the V gene TRBV6-2 or TRBV6-3; D is unresolved. The CDR3 runs 13 residues. Germline V gene lookup returns CDR1 MNHEY and CDR2 SVGEGT. Between the trimmed V and J ends, which lost 2 bases and 6 bases, there was a span of 10 bases.

This chain joins TRBV6-4 and TRBJ1-6; TRBD1 matches at 7 bases. The CDR3 runs 13 residues. Germline CDR1 MRHNA, CDR2 SNTAGT. V was pared by 5 bases and J by 10 bases, with 5 bases of the junction left unmatched. CDR3 amino acids: CASSTGTESPLHF. CDR3 DNA sequence: TGTGCCAGCAGTACCGGGACAGAATCACCCCTCCACTTT.

This clone was recorded once. This rearrangement joins TRBV5-6 to TRBJ1-1, with D possibly TRBD1 on 6 matching bases. This CDR3 comprises 14 residues. Germline CDR1 SGHDT, CDR2 YYEEEE. Trimming removed 4 bases from V and 5 bases from J, with 15 bases in between. CDR3 protein: CASSRSRGWTEAFF. For the CDR3, the DNA is TGTGCCAGCAGCCGCTCCAGGGGATGGACTGAAGCTTTCTTT.

The J gene is TRBJ2-3, the V gene TRBV5-4; TRBD2 matches at 7 bases. The CDR3 extends over 16 amino acids. Germline assignment: CDR1 SGHNT and CDR2 YYREEE (reference sequence). V dropped 0 bases and J dropped 0; count of bases not matched to a gene: 4. CDR3 in amino acids: CASSLAAGLSTDTQYF. As DNA, the CDR3 is TGTGCCAGCAGCTTGGCCGCGGGACTAAGCACAGATACGCAGTATTTT.

This chain's CDR3 is CASSEDGYEQYF. CDR3 DNA sequence: TGTGCCAGCAGTGAAGACGGCTACGAGCAGTACTTC. The J gene is TRBJ2-7, the V gene TRBV6-1; D not certain. CDR3 length: 12 residues. The germline V gene has CDR1 MNHNS and CDR2 SASEGT. Trimming shortened V by 1 base and J by 3 bases, and 4 bases separated the two germline ends.

The chain carries TRBV2 and TRBJ1-2; D unresolved. This CDR3 comprises 12 residues. Trimming cost V 10 bases and J 8 bases, with 17 bases left between them. The germline V gene has CDR1 SNHLY and CDR2 FYNNEI. CDR3: CATHRRTNGYTF. The CDR3 DNA reads as TGTGCCACTCACCGGAGGACTAACGGCTACACCTTC.

This chain connects TRBV5-4 to TRBJ2-5; D is ambiguous. CDR1 is SGHNT, CDR2 YYREEE, per germline (reference sequence). Trimming took off 5 bases at V and 0 bases at J, with 14 bases between the two ends. There are 15 residues in the CDR3. CDR3 region: CASSTQHGYQETQYF. In DNA form, the CDR3 reads TGTGCCAGCAGTACCCAACACGGGTACCAAGAGACCCAGTACTTC.

The CDR3 here is CASSQPQSGRGEAFF. For the CDR3, the DNA is TGCGCCAGCAGCCAACCCCAGTCAGGGAGGGGCGAAGCTTTCTTT. The genes are TRBV4-1 and TRBJ1-1; possible D gene TRBD1, 5 bases. CDR3 size: 15 residues. The germline V and J ends were trimmed by 2 bases and 8 bases, with 18 bases remaining between them. Germline-derived CDR1 and CDR2 are MGHRA and YSYEKL.